Listed here is a single T cell receptor (beta chain). Which antigen it targets is not known. No much larger clone exists at a distance of one base, and base qualities are not known. These data come from a study of PD-1 blockade in classical Hodgkin lymphoma (dated by TCRdb to about 2020). A note on the overall study: Nivolumab dosing was 3 mg/kg intravenously every 2 weeks, continuing until either disease progression or unacceptable toxicity. A peripheral blood immune signature of response to PD-1 blockade in classical Hodgkin lymphoma was defined using TCR beta sequencing and CyTOF.

The time point label of this sample denotes: cycle 4 day 1 (C4D1), after 6 weeks of nivolumab. Every trial patient had relapsed after autologous stem cell transplantation, and cohorts A, B and C differed in prior brentuximab vedotin exposure. The trial cohort included fewer than 65 patients with relapsed/refractory classical Hodgkin lymphoma, and each patient had a best overall response of complete response, partial response or progressive disease. Single-agent nivolumab was administered to trial patients in the multi-cohort phase II CheckMate 205 trial. Best overall response was determined by an independent review committee according to the 2007 International Working Group response criteria. Trial PBMCs were collected just before the start of nivolumab (C1D1) and during therapy at cycle 2 day 1 and cycle 4 day 1. Peripheral blood was collected in 8 mL Vacutainer Cell Preparation Tubes, from which PBMCs were isolated by centrifugation and then cryopreserved.

Genomic DNA was isolated using the Qiagen DNeasy kit from unsorted PBMCs as well as from negatively selected CD4+ and CD8+ fractions. TCR beta CDR3 regions were amplified by immunoSEQ multiplex PCR using primers annealing to V and J segments. A synthetic immune receptor repertoire was used to minimize amplification bias, and any residual bias was removed computationally once sequencing was done. On the study's bioinformatics: Repertoire diversity was quantified as the Shannon entropy index using custom Python scripts. The unsorted, CD4+ and CD8+ repertoires were each analyzed separately, with the exception of combined analyses, where CD4+ and CD8+ sequences were merged in silico. A clone counted as expanded when the clone's frequency after treatment rose at least 2-fold relative to C1D1, and clones undetected at baseline were given a pseudocount of 0.5. Singleton clones were defined as clones with 0 or 1 copy at C1D1, and non-singleton clones were defined as clones with 2 or more copies. By matching protein sequences in sorted samples from the same patient, clones expanded in unsorted samples were annotated as CD4+, CD8+ or unknown. Diversity changes from C1D1 to C4D1 were tested in paired samples using Wilcoxon tests. TCRdb took over this immuneACCESS table, retaining in-frame rearrangements with V and J assigned. Such tables are incomplete; in checked studies, under half of the missing clones stem from an unresolved V gene, and the remainder is unexplained. V, J and clone size reflect that table, while D and trimming were determined from the DNA. The sample has 100,000 or so clones on record, around 93% of them singletons. The ten largest clones add up to around 2% of the sample.

The investigation overall reported the following: Baseline TCR diversity was reported to be lower in newly diagnosed patients than in healthy donors and to be lower still in relapsed/refractory patients. Trial patients with a complete response had baseline diversity similar to that of newly diagnosed patients, while partial responders and progressors had significantly lower diversity. The study was limited to a single clinical trial cohort, and causes of repertoire differences, possibly disease activity or prior therapy, remained undefined. Lower diversity was observed in patients in whom nivolumab was started less than 1 year after ASCT, and these patients were excluded from later analyses so that confounding by immune reconstitution would be avoided. By C4D1, a significant rise was seen in CD4+ TCR diversity but not in CD8+ TCR diversity (p=0.0027 vs p=0.16), and the rise was most apparent among complete responders (p=0.02).

For CDR1 and CDR2, the germline V gene lists MNHNS and SASEGT. Spanning cysteine to phenylalanine, the CDR3 consists of 14 amino acids. Solely the CDR3 DNA is kept, with 42 bases framed from the first base. Relative to germline, V is 5 bases shorter and J is 6 bases shorter, with 17 bases between their ends. The receptor chain draws on TRBV6-1 and TRBJ2-7; TRBD1 is possibly the D segment (5 matching bases). This TCR came from a human donor with classical Hodgkin lymphoma. The material sequenced was peripheral blood mononuclear cells (PBMCs), taken before the fourth cycle of nivolumab. The CDR3 corresponds to CASSSNHPTVEQYF. The nucleotides are TGTGCCAGCAGTTCAAACCATCCGACAGTCGAGCAGTACTTC.